This note documents a single T cell receptor beta chain sequence. The data belong to a study of blood T cell repertoires in COVID-19. Whole-study context: Whether acute or convalescent, the COVID-19 samples came from the United States, Italy and Spain. Nucleic acid was either cDNA or gDNA, and it came from T cells, B-cell-depleted T cells, or PBMCs.

With V trimmed by 7 bases and J by 6 bases, 1 base remained unmatched. CDR1 and CDR2 from the germline V gene are KGHDR and SFDVKD. The CDR3 contains 13 residues. Methods used by the authors: Scientists estimated how many nucleated cells there were by amplifying reference gene primers. Data came from immunoSEQ multiplex PCR; TCRdb stores just in-frame clones and leaves some out. From that table come the V and J calls and clone size; the DNA was used to work out D and trimming. Here the sample spans approximately 34,000 clones, 88% being singletons. This clonotype was obtained from a human donor in a cohort sampled during active COVID-19. What was sequenced was peripheral blood. The V and J genes are TRBV24-1 and TRBJ2-1; 11 bases agree with TRBD1. CDR3 sequence reads: CATRGTGGNEQFF. The CDR3 DNA is TGTGCCACCAGGGGGACAGGGGGCAATGAGCAGTTCTTC.